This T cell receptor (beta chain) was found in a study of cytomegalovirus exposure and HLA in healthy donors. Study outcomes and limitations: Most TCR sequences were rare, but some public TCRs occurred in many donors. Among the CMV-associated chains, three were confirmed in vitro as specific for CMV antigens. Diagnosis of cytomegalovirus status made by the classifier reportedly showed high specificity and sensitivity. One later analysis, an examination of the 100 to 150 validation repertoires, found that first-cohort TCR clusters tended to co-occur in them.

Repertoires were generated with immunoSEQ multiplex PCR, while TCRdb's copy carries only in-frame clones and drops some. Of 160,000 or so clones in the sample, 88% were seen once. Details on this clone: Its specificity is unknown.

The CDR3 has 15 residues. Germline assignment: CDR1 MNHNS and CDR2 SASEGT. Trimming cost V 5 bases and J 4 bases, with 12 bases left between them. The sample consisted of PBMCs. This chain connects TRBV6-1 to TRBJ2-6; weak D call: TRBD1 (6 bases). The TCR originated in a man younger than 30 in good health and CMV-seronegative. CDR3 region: CASSPQGQGANVLTF. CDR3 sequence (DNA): TGTGCCAGCAGTCCTCAGGGGCAAGGGGCCAACGTCCTGACTTTC.